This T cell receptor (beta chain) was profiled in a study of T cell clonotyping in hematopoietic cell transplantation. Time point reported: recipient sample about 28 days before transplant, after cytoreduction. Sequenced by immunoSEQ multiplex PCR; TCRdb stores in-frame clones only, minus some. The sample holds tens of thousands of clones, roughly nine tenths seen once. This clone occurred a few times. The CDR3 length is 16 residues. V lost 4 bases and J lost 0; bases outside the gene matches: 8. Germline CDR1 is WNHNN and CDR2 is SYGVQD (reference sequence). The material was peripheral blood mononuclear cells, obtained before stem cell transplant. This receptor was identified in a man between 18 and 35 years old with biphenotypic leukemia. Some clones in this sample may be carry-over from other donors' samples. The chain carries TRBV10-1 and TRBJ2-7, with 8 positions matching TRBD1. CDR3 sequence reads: CASSVWFGTGSYEQYF. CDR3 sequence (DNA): TGCGCCAGCAGTGTTTGGTTCGGGACAGGCTCCTACGAGCAGTACTTC.